One sample yielded the 3 T cell receptor beta chains listed below, sequenced in a study of cytomegalovirus exposure and HLA in healthy donors. With 60 Vbeta and 13 Jbeta primers, the PCR was carried out. Generated by immunoSEQ multiplex PCR, the TCRdb table keeps only in-frame clones and is missing some. The sample contains approximately 220,000 clones, about 75% of which appear only once. The sequenced sample was PBMCs. The receptors come from a woman in her 30s in good health and CMV-seronegative.

The genes are TRBV2 and TRBJ2-2; D might be TRBD2 (5 bases). This CDR3 spans 15 amino acids. The V end was cut by 3 bases, the J end by 3 bases, with 11 bases between. Germline V lookup: CDR1 SNHLY, CDR2 FYNNEI. The CDR3 protein is CASSDRRMDTGELFF. In DNA form, the CDR3 reads TGTGCCAGCAGTGATAGGAGGATGGACACCGGGGAGCTGTTTTTT.

The V call is TRBV7-6, the J call TRBJ1-1; a weak D match, TRBD1 (5 bases). In germline, CDR1 is SGHVS, CDR2 FNYEAQ. Trimming removed 5 bases at V and 2 bases at J, with 12 bases between. CDR3 length equals 14 residues. The CDR3 bases are TGTGCCAGCAGCCCGGGACTGGGTAACACTGAAGCTTTCTTT. As protein: CASSPGLGNTEAFF. Based on the CDR3 plus reference TRBV7-6 and TRBJ1-1, the full variable domain is GAGVSQSPRYKVTKRGQDVALRCDPISGHVSLYWYRQALGQGPEFLTYFNYEAQQDKSGLPNDRFSAERPEGSISTLTIQRTEQRDSAMYRCASSPGLGNTEAFFGQGTRLTVV.

The chain carries TRBV19 and TRBJ1-5; 9 nucleotides match TRBD1. Per the germline V gene, CDR1 is LNHDA and CDR2 is SQIVND (reference sequence). CDR3 length equals 16 residues. V shed 8 bases and J 2 bases; nucleotides not matched to a gene: 10. The CDR3 DNA reads TGTGCCAGTTGGGGACAGGGCCGACTCGGCAATCAGCCCCAGCATTTT. Translating it yields CASWGQGRLGNQPQHF.